This T cell receptor beta chain was captured in a study of blood T cell repertoires in COVID-19. Across the whole study: Specimens from acute and convalescent COVID-19 originated in the United States, Italy and Spain. From T cells, B-cell-depleted T cells, or PBMCs came the material, which was cDNA or gDNA.

CDR1 is MNHEY, CDR2 SMNVEV, per germline (reference sequence). The CDR3 runs 15 residues. J lost 10 bases, V lost 5 bases, and 8 bases had no gene match. As handled by the study authors: Reference gene primer amplification gave estimated nucleated cell counts. Sequencing used immunoSEQ multiplex PCR; TCRdb keeps in-frame clones, though not all of them. V and J calls and clone size come straight from that table; D and trimming were deduced from the DNA. Of 160,000 or so clones listed, 75% to 80% are singletons. The receptor's source is a woman over 75 with acute or convalescent COVID-19. The chain links TRBV27 to TRBJ1-6; TRBD1 aligns across 10 bases. What was sequenced was peripheral blood. The CDR3 reads CASSPQTGGRSPLHF. The CDR3 bases are TGTGCCAGCAGTCCCCAGACAGGGGGCCGGTCACCCCTCCACTTT.